A selection of T cell receptor beta chains follows, all from one sample in a study of cytomegalovirus exposure and HLA in healthy donors. Sequencing used immunoSEQ multiplex PCR; TCRdb keeps in-frame clones, though not all of them. This sample has around 52,000 clones, with over 85% found just once. Sequenced sample: PBMCs. The origin of the receptors is a woman aged 18-35 years in good health and CMV-seronegative. Both conserved end residues are part of each CDR3. The D gene is left open where the match is weak. Clone size is given for some rows only: seen once, a few or many times, or a class if the clone is expanded.

size: -; J: TRBJ1-5; D: TRBD1; V: TRBV19; CDR3: CASSTGDRGEPQHF; DNA: TGTGCCAGTAGTACAGGAGACAGGGGGGAGCCCCAGCATTTT
size: -; J: TRBJ2-1; D: -; V: TRBV5-6; CDR3: CASSLVNNEQFF; DNA: TGTGCCAGCAGCTTGGTTAACAATGAGCAGTTCTTC
size: once; J: TRBJ1-1; D: -; V: TRBV18; CDR3: CASSPAVNTEAFF; DNA: TGTGCCAGCTCACCGGCGGTGAACACTGAAGCTTTCTTT
size: -; J: TRBJ1-2; D: TRBD1; V: TRBV7-2; CDR3: CASSTTGGGYGYTF; DNA: TGTGCCAGCAGCACTACAGGGGGCGGCTATGGCTACACCTTC
size: once; J: TRBJ1-2; D: -; V: TRBV18; CDR3: CASSVQGYTTGYTF; DNA: TGTGCCAGCTCAGTCCAGGGCTATACGACGGGCTACACCTTC
size: -; J: TRBJ1-2; D: -; V: TRBV5-4; CDR3: CASSLLAPHYGYTF; DNA: TGTGCCAGCAGCTTGCTCGCGCCGCACTATGGCTACACCTTC
size: -; J: TRBJ2-3; D: -; V: TRBV10-1; CDR3: CASSESGDLSIPNTDTQYF; DNA: TGCGCCAGCAGTGAGTCAGGGGACTTGAGCATCCCAAACACAGATACGCAGTATTTT
size: -; J: TRBJ1-1; D: -; V: TRBV6-6; CDR3: CASSPDRVFGTEAFF; DNA: TGTGCCAGCAGTCCTGATCGGGTTTTTGGCACTGAAGCTTTCTTT
size: -; J: TRBJ2-1; D: -; V: TRBV29-1; CDR3: CSVGSNEQFF; DNA: TGCAGCGTTGGGAGCAATGAGCAGTTCTTC
size: -; J: TRBJ1-2; D: -; V: TRBV28; CDR3: CASTESDFYGYTF; DNA: TGTGCCAGCACTGAATCAGATTTCTATGGCTACACCTTC
size: -; J: TRBJ2-7; D: TRBD2; V: TRBV27; CDR3: CASKLAGAYEQYF; DNA: TGTGCCAGCAAGTTGGCGGGGGCCTACGAGCAGTACTTC
size: once; J: TRBJ1-2; D: -; V: TRBV2; CDR3: CASSDITGYGYTF; DNA: TGTGCCAGCAGTGATATCACTGGCTATGGCTACACCTTC
size: once; J: TRBJ1-5; D: TRBD1; V: TRBV19; CDR3: CASSARQGTGQPQHF; DNA: TGTGCCAGTAGTGCTCGACAGGGCACGGGGCAGCCCCAGCATTTT
size: -; J: TRBJ2-1; D: TRBD1; V: TRBV6-6; CDR3: CASSTLGQAEGEQFF; DNA: TGTGCCAGCAGTACCCTCGGACAGGCCGAAGGTGAGCAGTTCTTC
size: -; J: TRBJ2-5; D: TRBD1; V: TRBV5-1; CDR3: CASGDTGDTETQYF; DNA: TGCGCCAGTGGGGATACAGGGGATACCGAGACCCAGTACTTC
size: -; J: TRBJ1-1; D: TRBD1; V: TRBV4-2; CDR3: CASSPLRGGTGKTKGEAFF; DNA: TGTGCCAGCAGCCCATTAAGAGGTGGGACAGGGAAAACTAAGGGGGAAGCTTTCTTT